This T cell receptor (beta chain) is from a study of pediatric ulcerative colitis. Study-wide background: Ulcerative colitis patients had pancolitis or left-sided colitis, with confirming histology. The study, taken as a whole, reports: Ulcerative colitis patients shared more blood-rectal clones than controls.

In the case of this clone: The antigen remains undetermined.

Up to 500,000 reads were sequenced per sample. The method was immunoSEQ multiplex PCR; TCRdb's version includes in-frame clones alone and lacks a portion of them. The data show about 64,000 clones, 70% to 80% seen once. Germline CDR1 MNHNS, CDR2 SASEGT. This CDR3 spans 14 amino acids. With 4 bases clipped from V and 8 bases from J, the junction kept 4 bases outside the gene matches. This chain connects TRBV6-1 to TRBJ1-4; 10 bases line up with TRBD1. The receptor was isolated from a boy younger than 18 with moderate ulcerative colitis. The specimen was blood. The CDR3 region is CASSGRTGGEKLFF. The CDR3 DNA sequence: TGTGCCAGCAGTGGTCGGACAGGGGGGGAAAAACTGTTTTTT.